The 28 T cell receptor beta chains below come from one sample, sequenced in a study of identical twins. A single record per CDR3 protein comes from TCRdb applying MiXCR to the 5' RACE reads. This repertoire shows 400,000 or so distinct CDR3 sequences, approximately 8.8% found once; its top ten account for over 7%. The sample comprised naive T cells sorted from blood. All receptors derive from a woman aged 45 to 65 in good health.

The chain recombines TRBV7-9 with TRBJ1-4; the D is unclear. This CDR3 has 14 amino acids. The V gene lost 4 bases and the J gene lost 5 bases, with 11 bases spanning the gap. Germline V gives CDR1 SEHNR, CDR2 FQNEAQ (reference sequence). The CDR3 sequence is CASSSGGLNEKLFF. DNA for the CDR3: TGTGCCAGCAGCTCCGGAGGCTTGAATGAAAAACTGTTTTTT.

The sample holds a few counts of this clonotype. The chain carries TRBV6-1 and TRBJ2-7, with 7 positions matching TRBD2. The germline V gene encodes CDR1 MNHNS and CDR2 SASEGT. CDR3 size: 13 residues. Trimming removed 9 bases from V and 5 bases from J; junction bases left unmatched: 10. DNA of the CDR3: TGTGCCAGTCTGAGCGGGAAAGGCGACGAGCAGTACTTC. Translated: CASLSGKGDEQYF.

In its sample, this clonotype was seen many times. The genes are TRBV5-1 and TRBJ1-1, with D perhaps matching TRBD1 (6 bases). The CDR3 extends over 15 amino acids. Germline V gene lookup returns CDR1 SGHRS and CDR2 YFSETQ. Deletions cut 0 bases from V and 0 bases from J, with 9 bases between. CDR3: CASSLGGAVNTEAFF. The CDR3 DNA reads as TGCGCCAGCAGCTTGGGGGGGGCCGTGAACACTGAAGCTTTCTTT.

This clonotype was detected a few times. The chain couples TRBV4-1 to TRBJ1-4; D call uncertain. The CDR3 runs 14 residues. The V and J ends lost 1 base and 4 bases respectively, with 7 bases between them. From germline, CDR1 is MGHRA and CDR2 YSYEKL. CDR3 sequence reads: CASSQADGNEKLFF. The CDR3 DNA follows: TGCGCCAGCAGCCAAGCAGACGGTAATGAAAAACTGTTTTTT.

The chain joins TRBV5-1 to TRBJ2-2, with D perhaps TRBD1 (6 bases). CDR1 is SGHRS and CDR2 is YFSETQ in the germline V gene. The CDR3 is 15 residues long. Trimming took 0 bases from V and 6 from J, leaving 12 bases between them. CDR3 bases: TGCGCCAGCAGCTTGGTTCAGGGGAAGTCCGGGGAGCTGTTTTTT. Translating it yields CASSLVQGKSGELFF.

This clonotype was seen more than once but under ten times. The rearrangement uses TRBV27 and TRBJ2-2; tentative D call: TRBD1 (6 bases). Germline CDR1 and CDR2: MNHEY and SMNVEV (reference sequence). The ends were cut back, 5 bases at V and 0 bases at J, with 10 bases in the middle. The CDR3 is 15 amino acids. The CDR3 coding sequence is TGTGCCAGCAGTCATGCAGGGGCGAACACCGGGGAGCTGTTTTTT. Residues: CASSHAGANTGELFF.

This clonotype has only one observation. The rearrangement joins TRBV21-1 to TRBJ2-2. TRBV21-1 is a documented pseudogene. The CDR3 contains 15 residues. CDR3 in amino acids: CASGKGRVYPGELFF. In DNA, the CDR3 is TGTGCCAGCGGCAAAGGGCGGGTATACCCCGGGGAGCTGTTTTTT.

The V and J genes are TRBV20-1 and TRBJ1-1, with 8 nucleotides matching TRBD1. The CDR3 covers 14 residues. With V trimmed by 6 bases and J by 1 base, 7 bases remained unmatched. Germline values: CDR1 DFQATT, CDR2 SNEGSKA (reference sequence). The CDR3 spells CSATPGGSNTEAFF. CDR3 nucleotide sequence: TGCAGTGCAACCCCAGGGGGCTCGAACACTGAAGCTTTCTTT.

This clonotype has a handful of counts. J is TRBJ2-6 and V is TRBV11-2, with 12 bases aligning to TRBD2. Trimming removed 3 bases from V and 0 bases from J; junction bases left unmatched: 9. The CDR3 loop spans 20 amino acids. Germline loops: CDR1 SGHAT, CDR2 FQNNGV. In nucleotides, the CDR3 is TGTGCCAGCAGCTTGGAAGGACTAGCGGGACCTAGCTCTGGGGCCAACGTCCTGACTTTC. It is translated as CASSLEGLAGPSSGANVLTF.

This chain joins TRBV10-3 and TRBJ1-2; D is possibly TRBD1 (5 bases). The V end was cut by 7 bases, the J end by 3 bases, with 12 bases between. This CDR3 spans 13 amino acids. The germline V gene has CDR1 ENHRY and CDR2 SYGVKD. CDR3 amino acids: CAITRGTDYGYTF. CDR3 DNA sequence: TGTGCCATCACCCGTGGGACGGACTATGGCTACACCTTC.

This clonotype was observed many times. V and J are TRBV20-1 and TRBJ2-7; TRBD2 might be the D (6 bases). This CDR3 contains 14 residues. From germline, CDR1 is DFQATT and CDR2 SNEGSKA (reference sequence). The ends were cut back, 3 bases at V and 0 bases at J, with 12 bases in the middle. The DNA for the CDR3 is TGCAGTGCTAGTAGCGGATTAAGCTCCTACGAGCAGTACTTC. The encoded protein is CSASSGLSSYEQYF.

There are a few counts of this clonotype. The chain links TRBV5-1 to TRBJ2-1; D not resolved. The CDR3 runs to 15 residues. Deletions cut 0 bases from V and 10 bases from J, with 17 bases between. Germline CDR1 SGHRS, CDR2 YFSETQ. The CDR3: CASSLGGVGVSEQFF. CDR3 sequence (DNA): TGCGCCAGCAGCTTGGGTGGCGTGGGCGTTTCCGAGCAGTTCTTC.

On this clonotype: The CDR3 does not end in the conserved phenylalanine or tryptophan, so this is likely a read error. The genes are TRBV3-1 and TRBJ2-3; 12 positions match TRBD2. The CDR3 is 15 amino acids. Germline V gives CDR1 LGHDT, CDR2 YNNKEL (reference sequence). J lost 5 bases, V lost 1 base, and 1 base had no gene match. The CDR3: CASSQAGLAGDTQYI. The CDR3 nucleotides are TGTGCCAGCAGCCAAGCGGGACTAGCGGGAGATACGCAGTATATT.

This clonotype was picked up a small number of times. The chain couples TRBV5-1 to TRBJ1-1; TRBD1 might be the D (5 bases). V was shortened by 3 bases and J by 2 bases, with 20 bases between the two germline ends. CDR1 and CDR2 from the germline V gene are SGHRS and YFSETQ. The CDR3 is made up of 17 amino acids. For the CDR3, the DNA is TGCGCCAGCAGCTGGCCCGAGGGGCTCACCCAAAACACTGAAGCTTTCTTT. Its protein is CASSWPEGLTQNTEAFF.

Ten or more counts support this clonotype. DNA for the CDR3: TGTGCAACTAGCAGCTTGGGTGGGAGCTCCTACAATGAGCAGTTCTTC. Encoded protein: CATSSLGGSSYNEQFF. This chain joins TRBV15 and TRBJ2-1; D is perhaps TRBD2 (6 bases). CDR1 is LNHNV and CDR2 is YYDKDF in the germline V gene (reference sequence). The CDR3 is 16 amino acids. Looking up the rest from reference TRBV15 and TRBJ2-1 gives the full variable domain: DAMVIQNPRYQVTQFGKPVTLSCSQTLNHNVMYWYQQKSSQAPKLLFHYYDKDFNNEADTPDNFQSRRPNTSFCFLDIRSPGLGDTAMYLCATSSLGGSSYNEQFFGPGTRLTVL.

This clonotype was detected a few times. The CDR3 nucleotides are TGTGCCAGCAGTCAAGGGGGGGGTCACGGGGAGCTGTTTTTT. Translated: CASSQGGGHGELFF. The rearrangement links TRBV12-3 or TRBV12-4 to TRBJ2-2, with a weak D call TRBD2 (7 bases). V was cut by 5 bases and J by 7 bases, with 14 bases left in between. This CDR3 is 14 amino acids long.

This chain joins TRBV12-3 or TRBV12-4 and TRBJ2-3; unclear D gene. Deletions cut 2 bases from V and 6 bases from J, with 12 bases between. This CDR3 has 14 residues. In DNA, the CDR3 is TGTGCCAGCAGTTTAAGGCGTCAACGGGATACGCAGTATTTT. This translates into CASSLRRQRDTQYF.

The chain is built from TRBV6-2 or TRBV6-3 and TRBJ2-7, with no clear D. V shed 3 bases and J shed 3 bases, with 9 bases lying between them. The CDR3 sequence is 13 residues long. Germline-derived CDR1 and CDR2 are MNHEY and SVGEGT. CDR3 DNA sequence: TGTGCCAGCAGTTATGACTCCAACTACGAGCAGTACGTC. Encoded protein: CASSYDSNYEQYV.

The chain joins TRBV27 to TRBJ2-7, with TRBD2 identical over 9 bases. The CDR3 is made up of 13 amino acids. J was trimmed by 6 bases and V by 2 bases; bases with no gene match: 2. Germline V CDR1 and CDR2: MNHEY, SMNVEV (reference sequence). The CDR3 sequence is CASSLAGGLEQYV. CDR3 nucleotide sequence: TGTGCCAGCAGTTTAGCGGGAGGGCTCGAGCAGTACGTC.

Written as DNA, the CDR3 is TGTGCCAGCAGTGGGGGTGGAGCGGGAGTTCTCTACGAGCAGTACGTC. Protein sequence: CASSGGGAGVLYEQYV. This sequence joins TRBV2 and TRBJ2-7, with 8 bases that match TRBD2. The CDR3 covers 16 residues. The V segment lost 4 bases and the J segment 3 bases; nucleotides outside the gene matches: 11. Germline V gene sequence: CDR1 SNHLY, CDR2 FYNNEI.

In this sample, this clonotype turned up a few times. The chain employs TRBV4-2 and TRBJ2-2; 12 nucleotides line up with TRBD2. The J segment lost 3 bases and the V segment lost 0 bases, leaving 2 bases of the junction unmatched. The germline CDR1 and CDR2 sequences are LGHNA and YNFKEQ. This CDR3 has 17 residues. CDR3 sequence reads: CASSQDTSGRYTGELFF. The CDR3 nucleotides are TGTGCCAGCAGCCAAGATACTAGCGGGAGGTACACCGGGGAGCTGTTTTTT.

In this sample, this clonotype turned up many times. CDR3 DNA sequence: TGTGCCAGCAGCTTGGAATCGGAGGATACGCAGTATTTT. It encodes CASSLESEDTQYF. The gene calls are TRBV5-5 and TRBJ2-3; D is unclear. CDR3 length: 13 residues. Germline CDR1 SGHKS, CDR2 YYEKEE (reference sequence). V was pared by 0 bases and J by 6 bases, with 8 bases between.

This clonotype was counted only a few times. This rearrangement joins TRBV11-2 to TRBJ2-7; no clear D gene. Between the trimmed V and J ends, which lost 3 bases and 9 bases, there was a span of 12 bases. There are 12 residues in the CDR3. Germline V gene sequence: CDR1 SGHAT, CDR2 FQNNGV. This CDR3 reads CASSFGTVGQYV. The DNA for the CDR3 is TGTGCCAGCAGCTTCGGCACAGTTGGGCAGTACGTC.

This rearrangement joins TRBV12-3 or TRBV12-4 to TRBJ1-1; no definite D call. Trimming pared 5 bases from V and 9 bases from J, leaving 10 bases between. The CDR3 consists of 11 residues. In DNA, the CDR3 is TGTGCCAGCAGTCCAATCATCCAAGCTTTCTTT. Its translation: CASSPIIQAFF.

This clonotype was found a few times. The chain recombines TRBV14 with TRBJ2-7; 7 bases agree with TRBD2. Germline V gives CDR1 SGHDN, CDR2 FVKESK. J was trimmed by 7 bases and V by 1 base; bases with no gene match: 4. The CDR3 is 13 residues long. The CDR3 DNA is TGTGCCAGCAGCCAAGCGGGAGGCGGTGAGCAGTACTTC. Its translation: CASSQAGGGEQYF.

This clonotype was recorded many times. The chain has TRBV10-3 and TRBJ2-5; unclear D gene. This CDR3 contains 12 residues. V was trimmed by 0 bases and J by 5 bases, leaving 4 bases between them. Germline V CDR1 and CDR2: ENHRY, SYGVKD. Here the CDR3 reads CAISESDETQYF. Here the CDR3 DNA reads TGTGCCATCAGTGAGTCAGACGAGACCCAGTACTTC.

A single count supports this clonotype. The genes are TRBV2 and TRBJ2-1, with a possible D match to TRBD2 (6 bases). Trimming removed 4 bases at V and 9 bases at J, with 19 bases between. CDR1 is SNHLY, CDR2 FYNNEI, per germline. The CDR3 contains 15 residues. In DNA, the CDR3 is TGTGCCAGCAGTGTGGGGGACTCCAAGGGTAGTGAGCAGTTCTTC. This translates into CASSVGDSKGSEQFF.

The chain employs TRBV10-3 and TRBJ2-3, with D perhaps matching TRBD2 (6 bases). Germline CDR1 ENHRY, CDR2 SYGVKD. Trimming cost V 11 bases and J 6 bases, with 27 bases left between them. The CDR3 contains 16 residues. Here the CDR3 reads CASHAQRATRGDTQYF. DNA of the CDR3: TGTGCCTCCCACGCCCAGCGGGCCACCCGTGGGGATACGCAGTATTTT.